This is a list of T cell receptor beta chains from one sample in a study of patients and donors after allogeneic stem cell transplantation. From the RT-PCR reads, TCRdb called clonotypes with MiXCR, one entry per CDR3 protein. The sample has hundreds of thousands of distinct CDR3 sequences; roughly 16% are singletons. Source material: blood, either unsorted or a sorted T cell fraction (not recorded which). The receptors stem from a human donor who was either an allogeneic HSCT recipient or a stem cell or donor lymphocyte infusion donor (not recorded which). It is not recorded whose cells these are; they may come from a transplant donor. The CDR3 runs from the conserved cysteine through the conserved F or W. Fields, in order: J gene, D gene, clone size, V gene, CDR3 DNA, CDR3 protein. D genes are given only for firm matches. The size entry is marked missing in some rows and otherwise reads once, few, many or a size class.

TRBJ2-7 | - | few | TRBV7-2 | TGTGCCAGCAGCTTAGTACACTACGAGCAGTACTTC | CASSLVHYEQYF
TRBJ1-6 | - | - | TRBV6-1 | TGTGCCAGCAGGAAAAATTCACCCCTCCACTTT | CASRKNSPLHF
TRBJ1-1 | - | - | TRBV25-1 | TGTGCCAGCAACCGAGGAGGAGGGAACACTGAAGCTTTCTTT | CASNRGGGNTEAFF
TRBJ2-7 | - | few | TRBV3-1 | TGTGCCAGCAGCCAGAGACGTGCCCCCGAGCAGTACTTC | CASSQRRAPEQYF
TRBJ1-5 | TRBD1 | few | TRBV20-1 | TGCAGTGCTAGAGTAAGACAGGGGGCGAGGCAGCCCCAGCATTTT | CSARVRQGARQPQHF
TRBJ1-3 | - | few | TRBV4-2 | TGTGCCAGCAGCCAAGGGAGAGAAGGGGCCACGCAACTCGGAAACACCATATATTTT | CASSQGREGATQLGNTIYF
TRBJ1-1 | TRBD1 | - | TRBV20-1 | TGCAGTGCTAGAGATCGTCGAACAGGGGGCCCTGAAGCTTTCTTT | CSARDRRTGGPEAFF
TRBJ2-2 | TRBD1 | few | TRBV4-3 | TGCGCCAGCAGCCAAGAAGGACAGGGGGCGAACACCGGGGAGCTGTTTTTT | CASSQEGQGANTGELFF
TRBJ1-1 | - | - | TRBV19 | TGTGCCAGTATACCACAAGGTTACGCTGAAGCTTTCTTT | CASIPQGYAEAFF
TRBJ1-1 | - | few | TRBV28 | TGTGCCAGTATGGCCCCACCGGCCACTGAAGCTTTCTTT | CASMAPPATEAFF
TRBJ2-3 | - | few | TRBV27 | TGTGCCAGCAGTTTAGACGGCAGGCCTTTTACCACAGATACGCAGTATTTT | CASSLDGRPFTTDTQYF
TRBJ2-3 | TRBD1 | - | TRBV5-1 | TGCGCCAGCAGCTTGGGGGTTTGGACAGGGACAGATACGCAGTATTTT | CASSLGVWTGTDTQYF
TRBJ2-1 | - | few | TRBV27 | TGTGCCAGCAGTTTACTTGTCCGCCAAGGGCATGAGCAGTTCTTC | CASSLLVRQGHEQFF
TRBJ2-3 | - | many | TRBV7-9 | TGTGCCAGCAGGATACTTTACACAGATACGCAGTATTTT | CASRILYTDTQYF
TRBJ2-2 | - | - | TRBV27 | TGTGCCAGCAGCCCAACCCACCCGGGGGTGAACACCGGGGAGCTGTTTTTT | CASSPTHPGVNTGELFF
TRBJ2-3 | - | few | TRBV14 | TGTGCCAGCAGCCAAGATCGAATAGGCACAGATACGCAGTATTTT | CASSQDRIGTDTQYF
TRBJ2-5 | - | - | TRBV4-2 | TGTGCCAGCAGCCAAGCTCCCATGCTGTACCAAGAGACCCAGTACTTC | CASSQAPMLYQETQYF
TRBJ2-7 | - | many | TRBV7-8 | TGTGCCAGCAGCCCCGTAGGAACCTACGAGCAGTACTTC | CASSPVGTYEQYF
TRBJ1-2 | - | few | TRBV7-9 | TGTGCCAGCATCCTGGACAGCAGCGGCTACACCTTC | CASILDSSGYTF
TRBJ1-1 | - | many | TRBV5-1 | TGCGCCAGCAGCTTGGACAGGAGTAGGGCTGAAGCTTTCTTT | CASSLDRSRAEAFF
TRBJ2-3 | TRBD2 | - | TRBV6-2/TRBV6-3 | TGTGCCAGCAGCTTATCTAGCGGGGGGCATGGAGATACGCAGTATTTT | CASSLSSGGHGDTQYF
TRBJ2-1 | - | - | TRBV27 | TGTGCCAGTGGACAGCCCTACAATGAGCAGTTCTTC | CASGQPYNEQFF
TRBJ1-1 | - | few | TRBV24-1 | TGTGCCACCAGTGACACGGGCCTCGGGAACACTGAAGCTTTCTTT | CATSDTGLGNTEAFF
TRBJ2-4 | - | few | TRBV20-1 | TGCAGTGCTAGGGTGAGGACTGTAAGGATTCAGTACTTC | CSARVRTVRIQYF
TRBJ1-1 | - | many | TRBV12-3/TRBV12-4 | TGTGCCAGCAGCCAGGGACGGTTGAACACTGAAGCTTTCTTT | CASSQGRLNTEAFF
TRBJ1-1 | - | - | TRBV20-1 | TGCAGTGCTCGGGACACTTTGAACACTGAAGCTTTCTTT | CSARDTLNTEAFF
TRBJ2-3 | - | few | TRBV11-3 | TGTGCCAGCAGCTGGGGTGATACGCAGTATTTT | CASSWGDTQYF
TRBJ2-2 | - | few | TRBV29-1 | TGCAGCGTTGAATCGGGCAGGACCGGGGAGCTGTTTTTT | CSVESGRTGELFF
TRBJ2-7 | TRBD2 | - | TRBV6-1 | TGTGCCAGCAGTCCCACGGGAGGGAGTGGCGAGCAGTACTTC | CASSPTGGSGEQYF
TRBJ2-1 | - | many | TRBV12-3/TRBV12-4 | TGTGCCAGCCAAATAGCGCCGGACTGGTCCTACAATGAGCAGTTCTTC | CASQIAPDWSYNEQFF
TRBJ1-3 | - | - | TRBV2 | TGTGCCAGCAGGCCCACCGGGACACCTGGAAACACCATATATTTT | CASRPTGTPGNTIYF
TRBJ2-2 | TRBD2 | few | TRBV20-1 | TGCAGTGCTAGAAATATAGCGGGAGGGCCGGCCGGGGAGCTGTTTTTT | CSARNIAGGPAGELFF
TRBJ2-7 | TRBD2 | - | TRBV11-3 | TGTGCCAGCAGCTCCGCGTCGGGGACTAGCGGGTATGAGCAGTACTTC | CASSSASGTSGYEQYF
TRBJ1-3 | TRBD1 | few | TRBV2 | TGTGCCAGCAGGGTCGGGACAGACTCTGGAAACACCATATATTTT | CASRVGTDSGNTIYF
TRBJ2-2 | TRBD2 | - | TRBV13 | TGTGCCAGCAGCTCTTTCCCCAGCGGGAGTAGCGGGGAGCTGTTTTTT | CASSSFPSGSSGELFF
TRBJ1-2 | - | - | TRBV19 | TGTGCCAGTAGTACGACGGGACTCCGCTATGGCTACACCTTC | CASSTTGLRYGYTF
TRBJ2-1 | - | - | TRBV6-2/TRBV6-3 | TGTGCCAGCAGTCCCTTTACTAGACAATCATACAATGAGCAGTTCTTC | CASSPFTRQSYNEQFF
TRBJ2-7 | TRBD1 | - | TRBV2 | TGTGCCAGCACTGAGACAGGGGTTAGGGAGCAGTACTTC | CASTETGVREQYF
TRBJ1-1 | - | - | TRBV25-1 | TGTGCCAGCAGTGGAGAATGGACTGAAGCTTTCTTT | CASSGEWTEAFF
TRBJ2-7 | - | - | TRBV27 | TGTGCCAGCACCAAAGTGATCGGTCGGGACACTAGGTACGAGCAGTACTTC | CASTKVIGRDTRYEQYF
TRBJ2-7 | TRBD2 | many | TRBV5-1 | TGCGCCAGCAGAGGACTAGCGGGGGAGAACGAGCAGTACTTC | CASRGLAGENEQYF